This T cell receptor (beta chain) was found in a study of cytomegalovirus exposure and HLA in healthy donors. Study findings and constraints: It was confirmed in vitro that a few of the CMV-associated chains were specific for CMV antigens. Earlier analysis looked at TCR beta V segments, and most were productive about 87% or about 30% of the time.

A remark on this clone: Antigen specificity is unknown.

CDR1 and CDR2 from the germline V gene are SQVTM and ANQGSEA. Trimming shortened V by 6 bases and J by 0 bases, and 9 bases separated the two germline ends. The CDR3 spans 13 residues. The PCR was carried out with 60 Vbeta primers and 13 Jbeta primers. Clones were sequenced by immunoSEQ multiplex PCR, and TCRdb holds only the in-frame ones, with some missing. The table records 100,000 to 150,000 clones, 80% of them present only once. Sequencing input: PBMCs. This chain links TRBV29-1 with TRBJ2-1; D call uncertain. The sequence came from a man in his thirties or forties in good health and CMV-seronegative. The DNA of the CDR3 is TGCAGCGTATCCCCGAGCTCCTACAATGAGCAGTTCTTC. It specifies CSVSPSSYNEQFF.